The 21 T cell receptor beta chains given below trace back to one sample, sequenced in a study of blood T cell repertoires in COVID-19. Profiled with immunoSEQ multiplex PCR; TCRdb holds only in-frame clones, not every one. The sample has over 100,000 clones; roughly 80% are singletons. The sample comprised peripheral blood. The receptor source for this set is a man aged 65 to 79 with acute or convalescent COVID-19.

This clone was counted a single time. V and J are TRBV28 and TRBJ2-5; TRBD2 is a possible D gene (5 bases). CDR1 is MDHEN, CDR2 SYDVKM, per germline. Trimming left V 7 bases short and J 2 bases short, with 20 bases between. The CDR3 consists of 16 residues. CDR3: CASTLSGLGVQETQYF. CDR3 DNA: TGTGCCAGCACCCTAAGCGGCCTGGGAGTACAAGAGACCCAGTACTTC.

The V and J genes are TRBV5-1 and TRBJ2-3; 9 bases agree with TRBD1. Germline V gene data show CDR1 as SGHRS and CDR2 as YFSETQ. CDR3 size: 15 residues. The trim removed 4 bases at V and 4 bases at J, leaving 7 bases unmatched. The CDR3 region has the DNA TGCGCCAGCAGCCAAGGGACAGGGTCAGCAGATACGCAGTATTTT. Amino acids: CASSQGTGSADTQYF.

The chain employs TRBV19 and TRBJ2-1; TRBD2 matches 13 bases. The V segment lost 7 bases and the J segment 9 bases; nucleotides outside the gene matches: 9. CDR1 is LNHDA and CDR2 is SQIVND in the germline V gene (reference sequence). The CDR3 has 15 residues. CDR3 DNA: TGTGCCAGTACCTATAGCGGACTAGCGGGGGTTGAGCAGTTCTTC. Its protein is CASTYSGLAGVEQFF.

The V gene is TRBV5-1, the J gene TRBJ1-4, with 10 bases aligning to TRBD1. J lost 7 bases, V lost 4 bases, and 7 bases had no gene match. The germline CDR1 and CDR2 sequences are SGHRS and YFSETQ. CDR3 length equals 15 residues. In DNA form, the CDR3 reads TGCGCCAGCAGCACGGATGGACAGGGGGGTGAAAAACTGTTTTTT. It codes for CASSTDGQGGEKLFF.

The chain uses TRBV20-1 and TRBJ2-1; possible D gene TRBD2, 6 bases. The CDR3 totals 11 residues. The germline V gene encodes CDR1 DFQATT and CDR2 SNEGSKA (reference sequence). Trimming shortened V by 8 bases and J by 8 bases, and 13 bases separated the two germline ends. The CDR3 nucleotides are TGCAGTCCCCGAAGCGGGCATGAGCAGTTCTTC. Its protein is CSPRSGHEQFF.

This clone was counted a few times. V gene TRBV6-5 combines with J gene TRBJ1-4, with TRBD1 matching 8 bases. CDR1 MNHEY and CDR2 SVGAGI come from the germline V gene. V lost 3 bases and J lost 8; bases outside the gene matches: 8. The CDR3 loop spans 15 amino acids. CDR3 sequence (DNA): TGTGCCAGCAGTTATACCGACAGGGGAAGCGAAAAACTGTTTTTT. It encodes CASSYTDRGSEKLFF.

This clone was seen only a few times. The genes are TRBV7-9 and TRBJ1-1; TRBD1 might be the D (6 bases). There are 15 residues in the CDR3. With 3 bases removed from V and 1 base from J, the gap between germline ends came to 12 bases. Germline V lookup: CDR1 SEHNR, CDR2 FQNEAQ (reference sequence). The CDR3 protein is CASSLRGQPNTEAFF. The CDR3 nucleotides read TGTGCCAGCAGCTTGAGAGGACAGCCGAACACTGAAGCTTTCTTT.

This chain joins TRBV14 and TRBJ2-7; D may be TRBD2 (6 bases). The ends were cut back, 2 bases at V and 0 bases at J, with 14 bases in the middle. CDR3 length: 16 amino acids. The V gene's germline CDR1 is SGHDN and CDR2 FVKESK. The CDR3 coding sequence is TGTGCCAGCAGCCAATCCCTAGCGATCAGCTCCTACGAGCAGTACTTC. Translating it yields CASSQSLAISSYEQYF.

Comments on this clone: Other nucleotide sequences from this sample produce the same CDR3. The V gene is TRBV30, the J gene TRBJ2-2; D call uncertain. Germline assignment: CDR1 GTSNPN and CDR2 SVGIG (reference sequence). V was pared by 0 bases and J by 1 base, with 6 bases between. The CDR3 sequence is 14 residues long. CDR3 sequence (DNA): TGTGCCTGGAGTGTGCGTAGGAACACCGGGGAGCTGTTTTTT. It yields the protein CAWSVRRNTGELFF.

The V call is TRBV3-1 (or the pseudogene TRBV3-2), the J call TRBJ2-6; TRBD1 aligns across 9 bases. Germline V CDR1 and CDR2: LGHDT, YNNKEL (reference sequence). V lost 4 bases, J lost 4 bases, and 11 bases stayed unmatched. This CDR3 has 18 amino acids. CDR3 sequence reads: CASSPTDRGLRGANVLTF. CDR3 in DNA: TGTGCCAGCAGCCCCACGGACAGGGGATTGAGAGGGGCCAACGTCCTGACTTTC.

The gene calls are TRBV28 and TRBJ1-1; 7 positions match TRBD1. Per germline, CDR1 MDHEN and CDR2 SYDVKM. The trim removed 5 bases at V and 1 base at J, leaving 7 bases unmatched. This CDR3 contains 15 residues. CDR3 nucleotide sequence: TGTGCCAGCAGTACGACCGGGACAGAGAACACTGAAGCTTTCTTT. Translated, it gives CASSTTGTENTEAFF.

This chain connects TRBV5-1 to TRBJ2-3, with D possibly TRBD1 on 6 matching bases. CDR1 SGHRS and CDR2 YFSETQ come from the germline V gene. The CDR3 is 15 residues long. The V end was cut by 0 bases, the J end by 2 bases, with 10 bases between. The CDR3 sequence is CASSLAPGDTDTQYF. The CDR3, as DNA: TGCGCCAGCAGCTTGGCACCAGGGGACACAGATACGCAGTATTTT.

V gene TRBV25-1 combines with J gene TRBJ2-7; no reliable D call. V was shortened by 3 bases and J by 2 bases, with 14 bases between the two germline ends. The germline CDR1 and CDR2 sequences are MGHDK and SYGVNS. The CDR3 spans 15 residues. As DNA, the CDR3 is TGTGCCAGCAGTGACCCCTCGGTATCCCCCTACGAGCAGTACTTC. The encoded protein is CASSDPSVSPYEQYF.

This chain connects TRBV23-1 to TRBJ2-1; TRBD2 matches 10 bases. TRBV23-1 is marked as an open reading frame, function uncertain. V shed 4 bases and J 8 bases; nucleotides not matched to a gene: 17. This CDR3 contains 18 residues. The chain's CDR3 is CASSLPGLALPRGDEQFF. The CDR3 region has the DNA TGCGCCAGCAGTCTCCCGGGACTAGCGTTACCCCGAGGGGATGAGCAGTTCTTC.

The chain couples TRBV25-1 to TRBJ2-7; 7 nucleotides agree with TRBD2. V shed 2 bases, J shed 3 bases, and the junction held 10 bases outside the gene matches. Germline CDR1 and CDR2: MGHDK and SYGVNS. There are 16 residues in the CDR3. CDR3 sequence (DNA): TGTGCCAGCAGTGAACCCCCTGGCGGGAGTCGCTACGAGCAGTACTTC. Translated: CASSEPPGGSRYEQYF.

This clone was found once. V gene TRBV5-1 combines with J gene TRBJ2-2, with 11 bases lining up with TRBD1. Germline values: CDR1 SGHRS, CDR2 YFSETQ. V shed 3 bases and J 6 bases; nucleotides not matched to a gene: 7. CDR3 length: 16 amino acids. CDR3 protein: CASSSLGTGGSGELFF. As DNA, the CDR3 is TGCGCCAGCAGCTCGTTAGGGACAGGGGGTTCCGGGGAGCTGTTTTTT.

The rearrangement links TRBV3-1 (or the pseudogene TRBV3-2) to TRBJ1-6, with 9 positions matching TRBD1. CDR1 and CDR2 (germline): LGHDT, YNNKEL (reference sequence). The CDR3 is made up of 14 amino acids. Unmatched junction bases numbered 2, after V lost 4 bases and J lost 7 bases. CDR3: CASSLGTGNSPLHF. The CDR3 bases are TGTGCCAGCAGCCTAGGGACAGGGAATTCACCCCTCCACTTT.

The chain links TRBV13 to TRBJ2-1; D unclear. CDR3 size: 15 residues. Per the germline V gene, CDR1 is PRHDT and CDR2 is FYEKMQ (reference sequence). Trimming stripped 6 bases from V and 0 bases from J, with 12 bases between. CDR3 nucleotides: TGTGCCAGCAGTCTCCGACAAAACTCCTACAATGAGCAGTTCTTC. Protein: CASSLRQNSYNEQFF.

This clone was picked up a small number of times. This chain uses TRBV2 with TRBJ1-3; D not resolved. Between the trimmed V and J ends, which lost 6 bases and 0 bases, there was a span of 6 bases. Germline CDR1 and CDR2: SNHLY and FYNNEI. CDR3 length: 13 residues. CDR3 bases: TGTGCCAGCAGCGAGATCTCTGGAAACACCATATATTTT. It yields the protein CASSEISGNTIYF. Filled out from reference TRBV2 and TRBJ1-3, the complete variable domain reads EPEVTQTPSHQVTQMGQEVILRCVPISNHLYFYWYRQILGQKVEFLVSFYNNEISEKSEIFDDQFSVERPDGSNFTLKIRSTKLEDSAMYFCASSEISGNTIYFGEGSWLTVV.

The chain recombines TRBV7-9 with TRBJ1-5, with 8 positions matching TRBD1. The V gene end was trimmed by 6 bases and the J gene end by 7 bases; junction bases not matched to a gene: 8. Germline V gene data show CDR1 as SEHNR and CDR2 as FQNEAQ (reference sequence). This CDR3 comprises 14 residues. The CDR3 is CASSGQGGEQPQHF. The CDR3 DNA sequence: TGTGCCAGCAGTGGACAGGGTGGTGAGCAGCCCCAGCATTTT.

V usage is TRBV5-1 and J usage is TRBJ1-3; the D gene is possibly TRBD1 (5 bases). Trimming stripped 3 bases from V and 0 bases from J, with 10 bases between. This CDR3 is 15 amino acids long. Germline CDR1 SGHRS, CDR2 YFSETQ. This chain's CDR3 is CASSYFTGSGNTIYF. The DNA of the CDR3 is TGCGCCAGCAGCTACTTCACAGGCTCTGGAAACACCATATATTTT.